One sample yielded the 14 T cell receptor beta chains listed below, sequenced in a study of graft-versus-host responses after intestinal transplantation. The repertoire was sequenced with immunoSEQ multiplex PCR; TCRdb's copy has only in-frame clones and lacks some. The sample consists of approximately 93,000 clones, 85% to 95% of them appearing once. For these TCRs, the target antigens are not known. The material sequenced was unstimulated CD8+ T cells sorted from spleen or lymph node cells, taken before transplant. The receptors stem from a human donor who was the organ donor for an intestinal transplant.

V and J are TRBV28 and TRBJ2-7; weak D call: TRBD1 (6 bases). The CDR3 spans 15 residues. The V gene's germline CDR1 is MDHEN and CDR2 SYDVKM. Trimming removed 3 bases from V and 5 bases from J, with 17 bases in between. CDR3 DNA: TGTGCCAGCAGTTTGGATTCCGGGACAAAAGACGAGCAGTACTTC. Protein product: CASSLDSGTKDEQYF.

The sample holds one count of this clone. J is TRBJ1-1 and V is TRBV19; 8 bases agree with TRBD1. The CDR3 has 14 residues. The V gene's germline CDR1 is LNHDA and CDR2 SQIVND (reference sequence). With V trimmed by 9 bases and J by 1 base, 7 bases remained unmatched. The CDR3 nucleotides read TGTGCCAGCATACCAGGGGGCGCGAACACTGAAGCTTTCTTT. Its translation is CASIPGGANTEAFF. The full variable domain, with the rest looked up from reference TRBV19 and TRBJ1-1, is DGGITQSPKYLFRKEGQNVTLSCEQNLNHDAMYWYRQDPGQGLRLIYYSQIVNDFQKGDIAEGYSVSREKKESFPLTVTSAQKNPTAFYLCASIPGGANTEAFFGQGTRLTVV.

The chain couples TRBV18 to TRBJ2-7, with a tentative D call TRBD2 (6 bases). This CDR3 comprises 13 residues. Germline CDR1 is KGHSH and CDR2 is LQKENI. Trimming shortened V by 6 bases and J by 6 bases, and 15 bases separated the two germline ends. CDR3 residues: CASSPRTTIEQYF. The CDR3 bases are TGTGCCAGCTCCCCGAGGACTACGATCGAGCAGTACTTC.

The J gene is TRBJ2-7, the V gene TRBV6-1; the D gene is possibly TRBD2 (6 bases). V shed 2 bases and J shed 3 bases, with 14 bases lying between them. The CDR3 is made up of 15 amino acids. Looked up from germline, CDR1 is MNHNS and CDR2 is SASEGT. The CDR3 spells CASSEYGEAHYEQYF. CDR3 nucleotide sequence: TGTGCCAGCAGTGAATACGGGGAGGCCCACTACGAGCAGTACTTC.

This chain links TRBV5-3 with TRBJ1-1, with 9 bases aligning to TRBD1. TRBV5-3 is an ORF for which the function is uncertain. The trim removed 4 bases at V and 0 bases at J, leaving 19 bases unmatched. There are 20 residues in the CDR3. DNA for the CDR3: TGTGCCAGAAGCGAGACAAACAGGGGGCGGGTCCCTTTAATGAACACTGAAGCTTTCTTT. Protein: CARSETNRGRVPLMNTEAFF.

This rearrangement joins TRBV19 to TRBJ1-2; no definite D call. The germline gives CDR1 LNHDA, CDR2 SQIVND (reference sequence). Trimming removed 3 bases at V and 8 bases at J, with 10 bases between. The CDR3 spans 12 residues. The CDR3 is CASSMEGEGYTF. CDR3 coding DNA: TGTGCCAGTAGTATGGAGGGAGAGGGCTACACCTTC.

The chain combines TRBV12-5 with TRBJ1-1; no definite D call. The CDR3 consists of 11 residues. V was shortened by 9 bases and J by 7 bases, with 12 bases between the two germline ends. Germline V lookup: CDR1 LGHNT, CDR2 FRNRAP. The CDR3: CARHPTNEAFF. DNA of the CDR3: TGTGCTAGACATCCAACGAATGAAGCTTTCTTT.

The V call is TRBV11-3, the J call TRBJ2-2; the match to TRBD2 covers 10 bases. This CDR3 is 15 amino acids long. Germline CDR1 and CDR2: SGHNT and YENEEA. Trimming cost V 4 bases and J 6 bases; bases outside gene matches: 5. CDR3 amino acids: CASSSGLAPSGELFF. As DNA, the CDR3 is TGTGCCAGCAGCTCGGGACTAGCGCCTTCCGGGGAGCTGTTTTTT.

The rearrangement links TRBV7-9 to TRBJ1-1; D unresolved. V shed 2 bases and J shed 3 bases, with 13 bases lying between them. CDR1 SEHNR and CDR2 FQNEAQ come from the germline V gene (reference sequence). The CDR3 has 15 amino acids. The CDR3 DNA follows: TGTGCCAGCAGCTTAATCTCCTCGGGTGACACTGAAGCTTTCTTT. Encoded protein: CASSLISSGDTEAFF.

The J gene is TRBJ2-7, the V gene TRBV5-1; D is unclear. The V end was cut by 6 bases, the J end by 2 bases, with 12 bases between. The CDR3 extends over 13 amino acids. Per the germline V gene, CDR1 is SGHRS and CDR2 is YFSETQ. As DNA, the CDR3 is TGCGCCAGCAAACCCGACGGAGCCTACGAGCAGTACTTC. It specifies CASKPDGAYEQYF.

The V call is TRBV5-4, the J call TRBJ2-7, with 9 nucleotides matching TRBD2. The J segment lost 3 bases and the V segment lost 5 bases, leaving 12 bases of the junction unmatched. The CDR3 runs to 16 residues. Germline V CDR1 and CDR2: SGHNT, YYREEE (reference sequence). CDR3 protein: CASSSLLAGGSYEQYF. The CDR3 DNA is TGTGCCAGCAGTTCCCTTCTTGCGGGAGGGAGCTACGAGCAGTACTTC.

This clone was counted once. This chain joins TRBV2 and TRBJ2-5, with D tentatively TRBD1 (6 bases). V gave up 6 bases and J gave up 7 bases, with 9 bases separating them. This CDR3 spans 11 amino acids. Germline CDR1 and CDR2: SNHLY and FYNNEI. The CDR3, as DNA: TGTGCCAGCAGACAAGGGGGGACCCAGTACTTC. This translates into CASRQGGTQYF.

This chain joins TRBV7-9 and TRBJ1-1, with D maybe TRBD1 (5 bases). Germline V CDR1 and CDR2: SEHNR, FQNEAQ (reference sequence). There are 15 residues in the CDR3. The V and J ends lost 7 bases and 1 base respectively, with 16 bases between them. The CDR3 sequence is CASTPPTGSNTEAFF. The DNA for the CDR3 is TGTGCCAGCACCCCACCCACAGGTTCGAACACTGAAGCTTTCTTT.

The chain joins TRBV7-8 to TRBJ2-1, with a possible D match to TRBD2 (6 bases). V was clipped by 7 bases and J by 15 bases, with 22 bases between them. The CDR3 loop spans 13 amino acids. CDR1 SGHVS and CDR2 FQNEAQ come from the germline V gene. The CDR3 region is CASNLDYRDSLFF. The CDR3 bases are TGTGCCAGCAACCTCGATTACCGGGACTCACTGTTCTTC.